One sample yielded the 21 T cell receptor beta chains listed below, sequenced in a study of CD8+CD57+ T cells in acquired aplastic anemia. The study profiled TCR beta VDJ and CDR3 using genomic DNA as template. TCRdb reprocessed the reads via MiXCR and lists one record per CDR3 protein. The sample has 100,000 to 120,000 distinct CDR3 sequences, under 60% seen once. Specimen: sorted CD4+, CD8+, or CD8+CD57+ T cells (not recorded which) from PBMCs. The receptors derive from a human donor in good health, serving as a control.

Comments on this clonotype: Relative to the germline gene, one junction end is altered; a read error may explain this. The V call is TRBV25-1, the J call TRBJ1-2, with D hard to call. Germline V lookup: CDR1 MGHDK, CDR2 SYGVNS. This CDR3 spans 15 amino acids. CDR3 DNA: TGTGCCAACAGTGAAGGTCAAGGTAACGGCTATGGCTACACCTTC. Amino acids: CANSEGQGNGYGYTF.

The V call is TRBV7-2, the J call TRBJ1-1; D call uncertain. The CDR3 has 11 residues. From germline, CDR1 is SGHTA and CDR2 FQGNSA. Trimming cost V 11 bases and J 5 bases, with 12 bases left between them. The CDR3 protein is CALEGGTEAFF. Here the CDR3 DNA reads TGTGCCCTTGAGGGAGGGACTGAAGCTTTCTTT.

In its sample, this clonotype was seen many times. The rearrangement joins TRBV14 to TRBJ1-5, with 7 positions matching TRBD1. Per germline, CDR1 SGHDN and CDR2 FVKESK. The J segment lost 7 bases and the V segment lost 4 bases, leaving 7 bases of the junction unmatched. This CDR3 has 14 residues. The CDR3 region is CASSLQGSGQPQHF. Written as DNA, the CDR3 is TGTGCCAGCAGCCTACAGGGGTCGGGGCAGCCCCAGCATTTT.

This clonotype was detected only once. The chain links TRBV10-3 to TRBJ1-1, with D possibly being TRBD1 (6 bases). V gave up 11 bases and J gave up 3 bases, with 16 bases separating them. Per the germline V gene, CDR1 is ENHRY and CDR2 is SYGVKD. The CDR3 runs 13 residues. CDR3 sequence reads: CASGAQGYTEAFF. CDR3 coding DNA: TGTGCCTCAGGGGCCCAGGGCTACACTGAAGCTTTCTTT.

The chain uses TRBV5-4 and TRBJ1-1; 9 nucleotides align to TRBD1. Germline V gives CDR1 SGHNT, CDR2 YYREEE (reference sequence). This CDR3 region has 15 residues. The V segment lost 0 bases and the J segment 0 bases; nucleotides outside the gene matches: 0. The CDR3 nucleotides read TGTGCCAGCAGCTTGGGGGACAGGGTGAACACTGAAGCTTTCTTT. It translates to CASSLGDRVNTEAFF. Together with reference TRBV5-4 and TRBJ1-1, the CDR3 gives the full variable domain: ETGVTQSPTHLIKTRGQQVTLRCSSQSGHNTVSWYQQALGQGPQFIFQYYREEENGRGNFPPRFSGLQFPNYSSELNVNALELDDSALYLCASSLGDRVNTEAFFGQGTRLTVV.

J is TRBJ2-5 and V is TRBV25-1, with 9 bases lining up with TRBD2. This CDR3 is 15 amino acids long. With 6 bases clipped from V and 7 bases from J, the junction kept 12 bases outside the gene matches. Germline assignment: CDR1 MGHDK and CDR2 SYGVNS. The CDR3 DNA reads TGTGCCAGCAGCTTGCGCGGGGGGGCAGGGGGGACCCAGTACTTC. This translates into CASSLRGGAGGTQYF. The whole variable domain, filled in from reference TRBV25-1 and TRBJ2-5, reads EADIYQTPRYLVIGTGKKITLECSQTMGHDKMYWYQQDPGMELHLIHYSYGVNSTEKGDLSSESTVSRIRTEHFPLTLESARPSHTSQYLCASSLRGGAGGTQYFGPGTRLLVL.

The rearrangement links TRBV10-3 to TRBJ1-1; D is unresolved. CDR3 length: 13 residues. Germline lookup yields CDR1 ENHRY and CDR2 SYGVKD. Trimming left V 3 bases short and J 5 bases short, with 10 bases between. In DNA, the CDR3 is TGTGCCATCAGTGAAAAAGGAGGGACTGAAGCTTTCTTT. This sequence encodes CAISEKGGTEAFF.

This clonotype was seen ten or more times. CDR3 nucleotide sequence: TGTGCCAGCAGCTTCAGTGGGGACTCCTACGAGCAGTACTTC. Its translation: CASSFSGDSYEQYF. This chain links TRBV9 with TRBJ2-7; no clear D gene. The CDR3 runs to 14 residues. Deletions cut 4 bases from V and 0 bases from J, with 11 bases between. Germline V gene sequence: CDR1 SGDLS, CDR2 YYNGEE. The whole variable domain, remainder taken from reference TRBV9 and TRBJ2-7, is DSGVTQTPKHLITATGQRVTLRCSPRSGDLSVYWYQQSLDQGLQFLIQYYNGEERAKGNILERFSAQQFPDLHSELNLSSLELGDSALYFCASSFSGDSYEQYFGPGTRLTVT.

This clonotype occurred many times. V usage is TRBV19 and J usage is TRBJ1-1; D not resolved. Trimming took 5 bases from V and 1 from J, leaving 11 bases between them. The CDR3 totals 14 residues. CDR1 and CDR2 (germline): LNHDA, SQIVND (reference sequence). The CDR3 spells CASSYASANTEAFF. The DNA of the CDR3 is TGTGCCAGTAGTTATGCCTCCGCGAACACTGAAGCTTTCTTT.

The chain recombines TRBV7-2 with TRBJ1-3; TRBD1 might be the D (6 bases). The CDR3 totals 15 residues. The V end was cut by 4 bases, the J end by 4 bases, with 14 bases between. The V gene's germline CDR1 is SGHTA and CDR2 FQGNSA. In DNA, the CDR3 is TGTGCCAGCAGCTCAGCGGGGGGGGGCGGAAACACCATATATTTT. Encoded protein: CASSSAGGGGNTIYF. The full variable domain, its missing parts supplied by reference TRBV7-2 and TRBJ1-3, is GAGVSQSPSNKVTEKGKDVELRCDPISGHTALYWYRQSLGQGLEFLIYFQGNSAPDKSGLPSDRFSAERTGGSVSTLTIQRTQQEDSAVYLCASSSAGGGGNTIYFGEGSWLTVV.

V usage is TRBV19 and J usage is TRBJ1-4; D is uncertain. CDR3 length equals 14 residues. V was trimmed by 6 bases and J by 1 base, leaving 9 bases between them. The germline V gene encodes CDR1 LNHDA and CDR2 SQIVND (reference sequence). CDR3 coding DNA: TGTGCCAGTAGCGACCCTGGAACTAATGAAAAACTGTTTTTT. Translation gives CASSDPGTNEKLFF. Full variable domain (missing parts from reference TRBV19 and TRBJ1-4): DGGITQSPKYLFRKEGQNVTLSCEQNLNHDAMYWYRQDPGQGLRLIYYSQIVNDFQKGDIAEGYSVSREKKESFPLTVTSAQKNPTAFYLCASSDPGTNEKLFFGSGTQLSVL.

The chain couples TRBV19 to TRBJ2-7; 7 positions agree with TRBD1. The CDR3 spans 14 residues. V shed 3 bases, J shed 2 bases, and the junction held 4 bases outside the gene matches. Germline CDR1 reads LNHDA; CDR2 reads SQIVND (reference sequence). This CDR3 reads CASSIHTGAYEQYF. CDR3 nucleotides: TGTGCCAGTAGTATTCATACAGGGGCCTACGAGCAGTACTTC.

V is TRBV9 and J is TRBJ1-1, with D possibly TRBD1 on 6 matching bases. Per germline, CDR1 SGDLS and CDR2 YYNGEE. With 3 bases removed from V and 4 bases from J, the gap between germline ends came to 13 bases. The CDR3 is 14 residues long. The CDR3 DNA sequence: TGTGCCAGCAGCGGGGGGGCCATGAGCACTGAAGCTTTCTTT. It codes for CASSGGAMSTEAFF.

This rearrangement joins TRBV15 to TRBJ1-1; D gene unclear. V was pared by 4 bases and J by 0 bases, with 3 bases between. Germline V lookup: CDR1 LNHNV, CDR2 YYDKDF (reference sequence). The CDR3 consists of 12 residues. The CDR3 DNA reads TGTGCCACCAGCACGGTGAACACTGAAGCTTTCTTT. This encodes CATSTVNTEAFF.

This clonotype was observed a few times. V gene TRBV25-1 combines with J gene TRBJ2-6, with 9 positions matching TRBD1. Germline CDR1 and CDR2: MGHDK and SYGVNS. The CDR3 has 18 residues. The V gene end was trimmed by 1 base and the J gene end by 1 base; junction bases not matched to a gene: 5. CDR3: CASSEWDRDRSGANVLTF. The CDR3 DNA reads TGTGCCAGCAGTGAATGGGACAGGGACCGATCTGGGGCCAACGTCCTGACTTTC.

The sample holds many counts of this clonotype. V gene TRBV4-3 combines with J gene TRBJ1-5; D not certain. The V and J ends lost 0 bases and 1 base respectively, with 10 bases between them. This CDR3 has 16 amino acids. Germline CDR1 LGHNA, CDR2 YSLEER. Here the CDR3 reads CASSQDRAVSNQPQHF. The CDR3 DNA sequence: TGCGCCAGCAGCCAAGATCGGGCAGTAAGCAATCAGCCCCAGCATTTT.

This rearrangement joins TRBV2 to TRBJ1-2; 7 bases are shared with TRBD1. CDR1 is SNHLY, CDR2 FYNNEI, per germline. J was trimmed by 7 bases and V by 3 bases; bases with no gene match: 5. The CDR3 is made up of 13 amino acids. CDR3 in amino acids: CASSDYRGGGYTF. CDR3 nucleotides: TGTGCCAGCAGTGACTACAGGGGAGGTGGCTACACCTTC. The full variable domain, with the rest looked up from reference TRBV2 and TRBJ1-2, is EPEVTQTPSHQVTQMGQEVILRCVPISNHLYFYWYRQILGQKVEFLVSFYNNEISEKSEIFDDQFSVERPDGSNFTLKIRSTKLEDSAMYFCASSDYRGGGYTFGSGTRLTVV.

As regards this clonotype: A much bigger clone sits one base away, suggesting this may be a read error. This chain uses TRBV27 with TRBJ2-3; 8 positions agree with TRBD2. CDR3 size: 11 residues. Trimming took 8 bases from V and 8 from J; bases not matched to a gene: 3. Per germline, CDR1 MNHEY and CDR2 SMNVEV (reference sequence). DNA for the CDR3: TGTGCCAGCCGACGGGGGGGTACGCAGTATTTT. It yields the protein CASRRGGTQYF.

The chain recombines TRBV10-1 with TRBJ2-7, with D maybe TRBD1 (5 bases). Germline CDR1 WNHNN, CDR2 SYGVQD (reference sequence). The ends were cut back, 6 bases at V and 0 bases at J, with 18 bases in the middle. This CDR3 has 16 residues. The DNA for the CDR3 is TGCGCCAGCAGACGACGTGCCACAGGTTTCTCCTACGAGCAGTACTTC. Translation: CASRRRATGFSYEQYF.

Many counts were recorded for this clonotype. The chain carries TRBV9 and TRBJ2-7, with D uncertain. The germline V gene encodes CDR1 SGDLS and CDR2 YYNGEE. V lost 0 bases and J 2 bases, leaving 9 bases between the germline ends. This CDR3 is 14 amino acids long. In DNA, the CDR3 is TGTGCCAGCAGCGTAGCTAAGGGTACCTACGAGCAGTACTTC. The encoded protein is CASSVAKGTYEQYF.

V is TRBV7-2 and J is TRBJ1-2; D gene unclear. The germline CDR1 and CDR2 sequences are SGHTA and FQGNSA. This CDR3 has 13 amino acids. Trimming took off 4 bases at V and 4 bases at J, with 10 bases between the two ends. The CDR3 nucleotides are TGTGCCAGCAGCTCCAGGTCCGTCTATGGCTACACCTTC. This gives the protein CASSSRSVYGYTF.